This T cell receptor beta chain comes out of a study of T-cell memory formation after mild COVID-19. TCRdb itself ran the 5' RACE reads through MiXCR, one entry per CDR3 protein. The top ten clones hold around 2% of a sample with roughly 240,000 distinct CDR3 sequences, 15% of them seen once. The receptor was isolated from an adult woman who had mild COVID-19 (a few samples of this study predate the infection). Cell type and time point are not known. The specimen was PBMCs or a T cell subset sorted from them (not recorded which).

This CDR3 is CASSGTASYEQYF. DNA for the CDR3: TGTGCCAGCAGCGGGACAGCCTCCTACGAGCAGTACTTC. This rearrangement joins TRBV3-1 to TRBJ2-7, with 7 bases identical to TRBD1. This CDR3 has 13 amino acids. The germline gives CDR1 LGHDT, CDR2 YNNKEL (reference sequence). With V trimmed by 5 bases and J by 0 bases, 1 base remained unmatched.